Each of the 27 T cell receptor beta chains below was sequenced from the same sample in a study of cytomegalovirus exposure and HLA in healthy donors. Primers: 60 Vbeta forward and 13 Jbeta reverse. The repertoire was sequenced with immunoSEQ multiplex PCR; TCRdb's copy has only in-frame clones and lacks some. Here the sample spans approximately 160,000 clones, about three quarters being singletons. The sequenced sample was PBMCs. These receptors were taken from a woman in her 50s in good health and CMV-seropositive.

The chain uses TRBV19 and TRBJ1-5; TRBD1 matches at 7 bases. The J segment lost 4 bases and the V segment lost 7 bases, leaving 4 bases of the junction unmatched. Germline-derived CDR1 and CDR2 are LNHDA and SQIVND (reference sequence). The CDR3 sequence is 13 residues long. CDR3 bases: TGTGCCAGTAACCCGGGACAGAATCAGCCCCAGCATTTT. Encoded protein: CASNPGQNQPQHF.

The V and J genes are TRBV5-4 and TRBJ2-3; 9 bases align to TRBD2. The germline V gene encodes CDR1 SGHNT and CDR2 YYREEE (reference sequence). Losses at the gene ends were 4 bases for V and 0 bases for J; bases not matched to a gene: 6. This CDR3 comprises 16 residues. The CDR3 loop is CASSPGLAASTDTQYF. The CDR3 nucleotides are TGTGCCAGCAGCCCGGGACTAGCAGCTAGCACAGATACGCAGTATTTT.

The chain couples TRBV11-1 to TRBJ2-7; D is unresolved. From germline, CDR1 is SGHAT and CDR2 FQDESV (reference sequence). This CDR3 has 15 amino acids. V lost 2 bases, J lost 0 bases, and 11 bases lay in between. CDR3: CASSLLPGPSYEQYF. As DNA, the CDR3 is TGTGCCAGCAGCTTACTGCCGGGTCCCTCCTACGAGCAGTACTTC.

This sequence joins TRBV18 and TRBJ1-1, with D unclear. V lost 3 bases to trimming and J lost 5 bases, with 16 bases between them. CDR1 and CDR2 from the germline V gene are KGHSH and LQKENI. The CDR3 has 15 amino acids. The CDR3 sequence: CASSPAGPRLTEAFF. CDR3 coding DNA: TGTGCCAGCTCACCGGCGGGCCCAAGGTTGACTGAAGCTTTCTTT.

The genes are TRBV9 and TRBJ1-1, with TRBD1 matching over 8 bases. The trim removed 4 bases at V and 1 base at J, leaving 6 bases unmatched. In germline, CDR1 is SGDLS, CDR2 YYNGEE. The CDR3 covers 15 residues. The CDR3 reads CASSPRDRTNTEAFF. In nucleotides, the CDR3 is TGTGCCAGCAGCCCCCGGGACAGGACGAACACTGAAGCTTTCTTT. The variable domain in full, completed from reference TRBV9 and TRBJ1-1, reads DSGVTQTPKHLITATGQRVTLRCSPRSGDLSVYWYQQSLDQGLQFLIQYYNGEERAKGNILERFSAQQFPDLHSELNLSSLELGDSALYFCASSPRDRTNTEAFFGQGTRLTVV.

The rearrangement links TRBV9 to TRBJ2-3; 7 bases agree with TRBD2. CDR3 length equals 16 residues. Germline V gene data show CDR1 as SGDLS and CDR2 as YYNGEE. The V gene end was trimmed by 7 bases and the J gene end by 4 bases; junction bases not matched to a gene: 15. The CDR3, as DNA: TGTGCCAGCGGGGAATTGGACGGGAGGAGGGCAGATACGCAGTATTTT. Translated, it gives CASGELDGRRADTQYF.

This chain joins TRBV9 and TRBJ2-2, with TRBD2 matching over 14 bases. Per germline, CDR1 SGDLS and CDR2 YYNGEE. Trimming at V came to 4 bases and at J to 9 bases, leaving 8 bases not matched to a gene. The CDR3 runs to 16 residues. Here the CDR3 reads CASSLSGTSGSRELFF. The CDR3 DNA sequence: TGTGCCAGCAGCCTTTCCGGGACTAGCGGGAGTCGGGAGCTGTTTTTT. The full variable domain, its missing parts supplied by reference TRBV9 and TRBJ2-2, is DSGVTQTPKHLITATGQRVTLRCSPRSGDLSVYWYQQSLDQGLQFLIQYYNGEERAKGNILERFSAQQFPDLHSELNLSSLELGDSALYFCASSLSGTSGSRELFFGEGSRLTVL.

This clone was counted once. Other DNA sequences of this sample code for an identical CDR3. The chain combines TRBV30 with TRBJ2-7, with 9 bases that match TRBD1. With 0 bases clipped from V and 3 bases from J, the junction kept 3 bases outside the gene matches. Germline CDR1 reads GTSNPN; CDR2 reads SVGIG (reference sequence). The CDR3 runs 14 residues. The DNA for the CDR3 is TGTGCCTGGAGTGTCGGGACAGGGAGCTACGAGCAGTACTTC. This encodes CAWSVGTGSYEQYF.

This clone was counted a few times. The chain recombines TRBV10-3 with TRBJ2-1; D unclear. V shed 6 bases and J shed 0 bases, with 12 bases lying between them. The CDR3 covers 15 residues. Germline values: CDR1 ENHRY, CDR2 SYGVKD. CDR3 coding DNA: TGTGCCATCAGACCTCACACAAGCTCCTACAATGAGCAGTTCTTC. This translates into CAIRPHTSSYNEQFF.

The chain has TRBV10-3 and TRBJ2-1; tentative D call: TRBD2 (5 bases). With 3 bases removed from V and 7 bases from J, the gap between germline ends came to 13 bases. Germline CDR1 is ENHRY and CDR2 is SYGVKD. The CDR3 sequence is 14 residues long. In nucleotides, the CDR3 is TGTGCCATCAGTGATCCAAAGAGGGCAAATGAGCAGTTCTTC. Its protein is CAISDPKRANEQFF.

V is TRBV19 and J is TRBJ1-4; 7 positions match TRBD1. Germline lookup yields CDR1 LNHDA and CDR2 SQIVND (reference sequence). Unmatched junction bases numbered 4, after V lost 5 bases and J lost 7 bases. The CDR3 consists of 13 residues. The CDR3, as DNA: TGTGCCAGTAGTGACAGGGTCGGTGAAAAACTGTTTTTT. It is translated as CASSDRVGEKLFF.

The chain recombines TRBV19 with TRBJ1-1; the D gene is possibly TRBD1 (5 bases). Looked up from germline, CDR1 is LNHDA and CDR2 is SQIVND (reference sequence). The CDR3 is 14 amino acids. Trimming shortened V by 3 bases and J by 5 bases, and 13 bases separated the two germline ends. Here the CDR3 reads CASSIVGGKTEAFF. Written as DNA, the CDR3 is TGTGCCAGTAGTATTGTGGGGGGGAAGACTGAAGCTTTCTTT.

The chain combines TRBV4-1 with TRBJ1-5, with unresolved D. The V and J ends lost 0 bases and 4 bases respectively, with 19 bases between them. The CDR3 consists of 18 residues. CDR1 is MGHRA and CDR2 is YSYEKL in the germline V gene. This CDR3 is CASSQDGPITAPNQPQHF. As DNA, the CDR3 is TGCGCCAGCAGCCAAGATGGGCCCATTACAGCCCCAAATCAGCCCCAGCATTTT.

This sequence joins TRBV2 and TRBJ1-4; 7 nucleotides align to TRBD1. V trimming: 6 bases; J trimming: 4 bases; junction bases outside the gene matches: 5. From germline, CDR1 is SNHLY and CDR2 FYNNEI. This CDR3 contains 14 residues. The DNA for the CDR3 is TGTGCCAGCAGGCTGACAGGGAATAATGAAAAACTGTTTTTT. It translates to CASRLTGNNEKLFF.

This clone was recorded a few times. The chain employs TRBV13 and TRBJ2-7, with D perhaps matching TRBD2 (6 bases). The CDR3 length is 15 residues. Per germline, CDR1 PRHDT and CDR2 FYEKMQ (reference sequence). The V end lost 1 base, the J end lost 0 bases, and 10 bases lay between the germline ends. CDR3 protein: CASSLAGEGSYEQYF. CDR3 DNA: TGTGCCAGCAGCTTAGCGGGAGAGGGCTCCTACGAGCAGTACTTC. Using reference TRBV13 and TRBJ2-7 for the parts outside the CDR3, the full variable domain is AAGVIQSPRHLIKEKRETATLKCYPIPRHDTVYWYQQGPGQDPQFLISFYEKMQSDKGSIPDRFSAQQFSDYHSELNMSSLELGDSALYFCASSLAGEGSYEQYFGPGTRLTVT.

This clone was counted a single time. A read error may produce the germline difference seen at one junction end. The chain is built from TRBV30 and TRBJ2-7, with 9 positions matching TRBD2. Germline lookup yields CDR1 GTSNPN and CDR2 SVGIG (reference sequence). CDR3 length: 12 residues. This CDR3 is CAWSVLSGGPSF. The DNA for the CDR3 is TGTGCCTGGAGTGTACTTAGCGGGGGCCCAAGCTTC.

The chain combines TRBV19 with TRBJ2-2; 10 bases are a match to TRBD2. This CDR3 is 14 amino acids long. After removal of 7 bases from V and 4 bases from J, the junction contained 3 bases not matched to a gene. Germline V gene data show CDR1 as LNHDA and CDR2 as SQIVND (reference sequence). CDR3 coding DNA: TGTGCCAGTAAGGCTAGCGGGAGCACCGGGGAGCTGTTTTTT. This sequence encodes CASKASGSTGELFF.

The chain is built from TRBV6-5 and TRBJ1-4; TRBD1 agrees at 7 bases. The CDR3 is 15 amino acids. CDR1 MNHEY and CDR2 SVGAGI come from the germline V gene. The ends lost 0 bases at V and 2 bases at J; junction bases unmatched: 0. The CDR3 loop is CASSYSRGTNEKLFF. In DNA form, the CDR3 reads TGTGCCAGCAGTTACTCCAGGGGGACTAATGAAAAACTGTTTTTT.

The rearrangement links TRBV19 to TRBJ1-1, with TRBD1 as a possible D gene (6 bases). Trimming removed 2 bases at V and 5 bases at J, with 12 bases between. This CDR3 is 14 amino acids long. Germline V lookup: CDR1 LNHDA, CDR2 SQIVND (reference sequence). CDR3 amino acids: CASSITGRWTEAFF. The CDR3 nucleotides are TGTGCCAGTAGTATAACAGGGCGTTGGACTGAAGCTTTCTTT.

V gene TRBV27 combines with J gene TRBJ2-7; possible D gene TRBD1, 6 bases. Trimming left V 11 bases short and J 5 bases short, with 22 bases between. CDR1 and CDR2 from the germline V gene are MNHEY and SMNVEV (reference sequence). The length of the CDR3 is 14 residues. The CDR3 DNA reads TGTGCCGACCAGGGGTCCCCCCCTAGGAACGAGCAGTACTTC. Protein: CADQGSPPRNEQYF.

V gene TRBV5-4 combines with J gene TRBJ2-3; 7 nucleotides line up with TRBD2. This CDR3 spans 15 amino acids. Germline CDR1 reads SGHNT; CDR2 reads YYREEE (reference sequence). The trim removed 0 bases at V and 6 bases at J, leaving 7 bases unmatched. The CDR3 DNA is TGTGCCAGCAGCTTGGCCGGGACTAACCCCGATACGCAGTATTTT. Its translation is CASSLAGTNPDTQYF.

The chain uses TRBV19 and TRBJ1-1; D may be TRBD1 (5 bases). CDR1 and CDR2 (germline): LNHDA, SQIVND (reference sequence). The CDR3 runs to 13 residues. V gave up 4 bases and J gave up 4 bases, with 10 bases separating them. The CDR3 nucleotides read TGTGCCAGTAGTACGGGACTTCCCACTGAAGCTTTCTTT. Translating it yields CASSTGLPTEAFF.

V and J are TRBV19 and TRBJ1-1; 7 bases align to TRBD1. V dropped 4 bases and J dropped 2; count of bases not matched to a gene: 7. CDR3 size: 15 residues. Germline assignment: CDR1 LNHDA and CDR2 SQIVND (reference sequence). CDR3: CASSKGQSLNTEAFF. The CDR3 DNA follows: TGTGCCAGTAGTAAGGGACAGTCCCTTAACACTGAAGCTTTCTTT.

The V gene is TRBV19, the J gene TRBJ1-1; D call uncertain. The germline CDR1 and CDR2 sequences are LNHDA and SQIVND (reference sequence). V shed 2 bases and J shed 2 bases, with 9 bases lying between them. This CDR3 contains 14 residues. CDR3: CASSIPGINTEAFF. The CDR3 nucleotides read TGTGCCAGTAGTATACCCGGGATAAACACTGAAGCTTTCTTT.

This clone has just a few counts. In nucleotides, the CDR3 is TGTGCCAGCACACAGAGGGGACAGATGACTGAAGCTTTCTTT. It encodes CASTQRGQMTEAFF. This chain uses TRBV7-2 with TRBJ1-1; 7 nucleotides line up with TRBD1. The CDR3 has 14 residues. CDR1 is SGHTA, CDR2 FQGNSA, per germline. V lost 7 bases, J lost 5 bases, and 10 bases stayed unmatched.

The chain links TRBV9 to TRBJ1-3; D is unresolved. This CDR3 comprises 14 residues. V was cut by 4 bases and J by 4 bases, with 12 bases left in between. The germline gives CDR1 SGDLS, CDR2 YYNGEE. The CDR3 region has the DNA TGTGCCAGCAGCACTCATTCAATGGGAAACACCATATATTTT. The encoded protein is CASSTHSMGNTIYF.

The chain has TRBV25-1 and TRBJ2-3, with a tentative D call TRBD1 (7 bases). V was clipped by 0 bases and J by 3 bases, with 10 bases between them. CDR1 and CDR2 from the germline V gene are MGHDK and SYGVNS. The CDR3 sequence is 15 residues long. This CDR3 is CASSEYRGVTDTQYF. The CDR3 DNA reads TGTGCCAGCAGTGAATACAGGGGGGTAACAGATACGCAGTATTTT.